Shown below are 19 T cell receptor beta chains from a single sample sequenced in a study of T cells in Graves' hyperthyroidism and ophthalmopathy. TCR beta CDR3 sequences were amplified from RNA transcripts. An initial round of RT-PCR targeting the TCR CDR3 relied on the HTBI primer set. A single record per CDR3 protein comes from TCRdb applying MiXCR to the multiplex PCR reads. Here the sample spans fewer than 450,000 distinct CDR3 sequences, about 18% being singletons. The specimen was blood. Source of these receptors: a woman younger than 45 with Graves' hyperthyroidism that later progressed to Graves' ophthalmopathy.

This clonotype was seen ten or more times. Written as DNA, the CDR3 is TGTGCCAGCAGTCCAATGGGGGAGGCGGTGGCACGGCAGCCCCAGCATTTT. Residues: CASSPMGEAVARQPQHF. V and J are TRBV27 and TRBJ1-5, with D maybe TRBD1 (5 bases). In germline, CDR1 is MNHEY, CDR2 SMNVEV (reference sequence). This CDR3 contains 17 residues. V lost 5 bases and J 7 bases, leaving 24 bases between the germline ends.

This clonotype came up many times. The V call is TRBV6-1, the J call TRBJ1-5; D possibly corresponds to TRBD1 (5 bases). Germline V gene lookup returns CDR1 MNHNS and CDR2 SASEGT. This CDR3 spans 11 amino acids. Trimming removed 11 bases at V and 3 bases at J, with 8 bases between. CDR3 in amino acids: CAAGPNQPQHF. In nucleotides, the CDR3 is TGTGCCGCGGGGCCCAATCAGCCCCAGCATTTT.

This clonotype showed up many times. CDR3 DNA: TGTGCCGGCACAGGGGAAAATGGAAACACCATATATTTT. Its translation: CAGTGENGNTIYF. This chain links TRBV30 with TRBJ1-3, with 7 nucleotides matching TRBD1. CDR3 length: 13 residues. The germline V gene has CDR1 GTSNPN and CDR2 SVGIG (reference sequence). The V segment lost 8 bases and the J segment 3 bases; nucleotides outside the gene matches: 7.

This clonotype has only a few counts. The CDR3 loop reads CASSSPPASGDSTDTQYF. The CDR3 DNA follows: TGTGCCAGCAGCTCCCCCCCGGCTAGCGGGGATAGCACAGATACGCAGTATTTT. The V and J genes are TRBV7-9 and TRBJ2-3; TRBD2 matches at 9 bases. V shed 4 bases, J shed 0 bases, and the junction held 11 bases outside the gene matches. CDR3 length equals 18 residues. Germline CDR1 reads SEHNR; CDR2 reads FQNEAQ (reference sequence).

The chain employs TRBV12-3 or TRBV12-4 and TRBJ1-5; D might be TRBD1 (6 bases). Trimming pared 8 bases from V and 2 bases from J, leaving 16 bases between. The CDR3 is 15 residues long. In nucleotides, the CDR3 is TGTGCCAGCCTGGACAGTTCGTCGGGCAATCAGCCCCAGCATTTT. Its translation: CASLDSSSGNQPQHF.

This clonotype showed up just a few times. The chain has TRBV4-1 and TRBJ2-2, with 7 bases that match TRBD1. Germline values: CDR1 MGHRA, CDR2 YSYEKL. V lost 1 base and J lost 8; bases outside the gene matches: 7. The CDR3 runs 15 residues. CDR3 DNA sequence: TGCGCCAGCAGCCAAGGGTACAGGGGATCGGGGGAGCTGTTTTTT. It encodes CASSQGYRGSGELFF.

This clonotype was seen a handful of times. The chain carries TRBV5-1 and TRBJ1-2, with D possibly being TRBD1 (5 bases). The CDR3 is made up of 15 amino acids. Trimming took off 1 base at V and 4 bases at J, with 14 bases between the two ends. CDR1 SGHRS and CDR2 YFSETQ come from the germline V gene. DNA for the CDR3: TGCGCCAGCAGCTTGCAGGGAGTGGGGAGCTATGGCTACACCTTC. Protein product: CASSLQGVGSYGYTF.

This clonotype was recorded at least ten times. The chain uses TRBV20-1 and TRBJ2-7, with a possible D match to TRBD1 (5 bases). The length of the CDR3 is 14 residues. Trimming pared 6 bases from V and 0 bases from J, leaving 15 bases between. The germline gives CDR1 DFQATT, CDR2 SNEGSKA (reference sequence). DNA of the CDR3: TGCAGTGCCTATCCGACAGCCGACTCCTACGAGCAGTACTTC. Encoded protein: CSAYPTADSYEQYF.

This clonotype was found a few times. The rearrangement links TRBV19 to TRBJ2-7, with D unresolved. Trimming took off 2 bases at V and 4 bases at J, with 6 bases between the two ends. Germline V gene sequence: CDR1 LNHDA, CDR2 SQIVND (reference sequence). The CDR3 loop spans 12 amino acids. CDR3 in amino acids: CASSIINYEQYF. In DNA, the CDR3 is TGTGCCAGTAGTATAATAAATTACGAGCAGTACTTC.

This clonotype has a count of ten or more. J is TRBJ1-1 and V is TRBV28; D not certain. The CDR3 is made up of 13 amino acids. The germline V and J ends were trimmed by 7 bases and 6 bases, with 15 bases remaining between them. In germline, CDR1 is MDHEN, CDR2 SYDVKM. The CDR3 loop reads CASTLSDGPEAFF. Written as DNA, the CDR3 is TGTGCCAGCACCCTCTCGGACGGCCCTGAAGCTTTCTTT.

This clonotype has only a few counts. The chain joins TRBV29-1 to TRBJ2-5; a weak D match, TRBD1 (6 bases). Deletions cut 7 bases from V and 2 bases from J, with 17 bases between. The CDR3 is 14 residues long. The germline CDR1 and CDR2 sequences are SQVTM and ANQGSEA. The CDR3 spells CSAIRRTVQETQYF. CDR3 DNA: TGCAGCGCTATCAGACGGACAGTTCAAGAGACCCAGTACTTC.

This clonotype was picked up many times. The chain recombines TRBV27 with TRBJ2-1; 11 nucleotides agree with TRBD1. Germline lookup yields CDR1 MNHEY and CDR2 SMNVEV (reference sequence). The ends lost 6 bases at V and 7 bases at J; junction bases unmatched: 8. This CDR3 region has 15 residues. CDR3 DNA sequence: TGTGCCAGCAGCACCCGGGACAGGGGGTGGAATGAGCAGTTCTTC. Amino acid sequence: CASSTRDRGWNEQFF.

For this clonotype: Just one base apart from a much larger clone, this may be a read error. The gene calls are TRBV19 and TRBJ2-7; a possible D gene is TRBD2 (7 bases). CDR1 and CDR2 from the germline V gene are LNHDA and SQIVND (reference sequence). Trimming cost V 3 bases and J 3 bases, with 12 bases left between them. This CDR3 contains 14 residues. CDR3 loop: CASSIGEGDYEQYF. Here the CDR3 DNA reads TGTGCCAGTAGTATTGGGGAGGGGGACTACGAGCAGTACTTC.

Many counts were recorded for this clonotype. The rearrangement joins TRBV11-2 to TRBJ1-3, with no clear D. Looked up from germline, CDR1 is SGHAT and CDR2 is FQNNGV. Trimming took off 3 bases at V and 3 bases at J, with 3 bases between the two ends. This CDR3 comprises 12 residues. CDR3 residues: CASSFSGNTIYF. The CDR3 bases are TGTGCCAGCAGCTTTAGTGGAAACACCATATATTTT. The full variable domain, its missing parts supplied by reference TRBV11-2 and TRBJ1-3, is EAGVAQSPRYKIIEKRQSVAFWCNPISGHATLYWYQQILGQGPKLLIQFQNNGVVDDSQLPKDRFSAERLKGVDSTLKIQPAKLEDSAVYLCASSFSGNTIYFGEGSWLTVV.

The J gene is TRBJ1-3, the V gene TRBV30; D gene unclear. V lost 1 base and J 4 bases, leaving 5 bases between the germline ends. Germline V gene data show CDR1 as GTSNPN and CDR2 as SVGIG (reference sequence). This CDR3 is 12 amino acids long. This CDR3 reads CAWSDWGNTIYF. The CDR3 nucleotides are TGTGCCTGGAGTGACTGGGGAAACACCATATATTTT.

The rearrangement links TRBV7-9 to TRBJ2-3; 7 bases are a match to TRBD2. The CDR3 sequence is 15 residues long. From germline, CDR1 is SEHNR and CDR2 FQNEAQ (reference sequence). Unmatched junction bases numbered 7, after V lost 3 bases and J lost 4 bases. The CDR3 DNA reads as TGTGCCAGCAGCTTTGAACTGCTAGCGGCAGATACGCAGTATTTT. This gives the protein CASSFELLAADTQYF. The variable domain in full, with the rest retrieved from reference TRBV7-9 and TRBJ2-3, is DTGVSQNPRHKITKRGQNVTFRCDPISEHNRLYWYRQTLGQGPEFLTYFQNEAQLEKSRLLSDRFSAERPKGSFSTLEIQRTEQGDSAMYLCASSFELLAADTQYFGPGTRLTVL.

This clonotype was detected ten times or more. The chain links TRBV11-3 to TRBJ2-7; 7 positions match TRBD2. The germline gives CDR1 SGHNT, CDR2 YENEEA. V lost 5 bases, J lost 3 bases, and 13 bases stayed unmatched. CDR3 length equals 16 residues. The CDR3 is CASSLAAAGDHYEQYF. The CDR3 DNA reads TGTGCCAGCAGCCTGGCCGCCGCGGGAGACCACTACGAGCAGTACTTC.

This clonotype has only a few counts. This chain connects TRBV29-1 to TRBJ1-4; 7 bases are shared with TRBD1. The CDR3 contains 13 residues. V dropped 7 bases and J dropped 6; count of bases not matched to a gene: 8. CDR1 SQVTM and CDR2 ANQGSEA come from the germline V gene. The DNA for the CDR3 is TGCAGCGCAGAAACAGGGGTTGATGAAAAACTGTTTTTT. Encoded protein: CSAETGVDEKLFF.

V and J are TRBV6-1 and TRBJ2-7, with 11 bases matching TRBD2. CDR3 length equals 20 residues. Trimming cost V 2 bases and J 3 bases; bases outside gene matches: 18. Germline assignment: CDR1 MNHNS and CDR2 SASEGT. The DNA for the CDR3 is TGTGCCAGCAGTGAAAGGATACTTGGGAGACTAGCGGGATTAAGCTACGAGCAGTACTTC. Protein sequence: CASSERILGRLAGLSYEQYF.